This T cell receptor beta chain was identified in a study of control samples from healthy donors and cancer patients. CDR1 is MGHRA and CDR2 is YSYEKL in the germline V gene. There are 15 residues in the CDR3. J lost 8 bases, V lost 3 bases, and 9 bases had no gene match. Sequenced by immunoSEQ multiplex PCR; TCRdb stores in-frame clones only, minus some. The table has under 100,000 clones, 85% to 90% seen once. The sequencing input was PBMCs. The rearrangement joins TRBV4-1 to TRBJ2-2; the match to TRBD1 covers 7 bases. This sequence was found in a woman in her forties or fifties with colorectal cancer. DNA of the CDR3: TGCGCCAGCAGCCAGGACGACAGGGACGGAGGGGAGCTGTTTTTT. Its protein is CASSQDDRDGGELFF.